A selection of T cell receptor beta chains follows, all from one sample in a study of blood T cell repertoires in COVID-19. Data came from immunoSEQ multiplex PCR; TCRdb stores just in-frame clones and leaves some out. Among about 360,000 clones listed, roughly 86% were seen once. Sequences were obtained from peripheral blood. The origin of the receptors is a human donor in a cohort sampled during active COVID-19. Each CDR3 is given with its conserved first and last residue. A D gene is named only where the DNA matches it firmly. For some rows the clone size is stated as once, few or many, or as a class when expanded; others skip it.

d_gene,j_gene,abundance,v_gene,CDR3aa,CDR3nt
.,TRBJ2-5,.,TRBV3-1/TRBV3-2,CASSAPTGRETQYF,TGTGCCAGCAGCGCTCCGACAGGGAGGGAGACCCAGTACTTC
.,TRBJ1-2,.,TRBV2,CASSEFSTGIHGYTF,TGTGCCAGCAGTGAGTTTTCGACAGGAATCCATGGCTACACCTTC
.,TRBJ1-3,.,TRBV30,CAWSDTGSSGNTIYF,TGTGCCTGGAGTGATACAGGCAGCTCTGGAAACACCATATATTTT
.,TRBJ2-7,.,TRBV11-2,CASSLVVSPFEQYF,TGTGCCAGCAGCTTAGTTGTCTCCCCTTTCGAGCAGTACTTC
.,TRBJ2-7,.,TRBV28,CASSLSSYEQYF,TGTGCCAGCAGTTTGAGCTCCTACGAGCAGTACTTC
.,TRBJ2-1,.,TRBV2,CASSVGGNEQFF,TGTGCCAGCAGTGTAGGCGGGAATGAGCAGTTCTTC
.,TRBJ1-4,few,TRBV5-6,CASTQTGMGTNEKLFF,TGTGCCAGCACCCAAACAGGGATGGGAACTAATGAAAAACTGTTTTTT
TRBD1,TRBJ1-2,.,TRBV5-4,CASTSGGSVGYTF,TGTGCCAGCACATCAGGGGGCTCTGTAGGCTACACCTTC
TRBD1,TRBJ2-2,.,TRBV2,CASSVGTGVTGELFF,TGTGCCAGCAGTGTAGGGACAGGGGTCACCGGGGAGCTGTTTTTT
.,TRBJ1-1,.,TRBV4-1,CASSQVERSGSTEAFF,TGCGCCAGCAGCCAGGTGGAGAGATCGGGTTCCACTGAAGCTTTCTTT
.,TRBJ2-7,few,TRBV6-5,CASRRFLDEQYF,TGTGCCAGCAGGCGTTTCCTCGACGAGCAGTACTTC
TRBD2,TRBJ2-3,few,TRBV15,CATSRGAGVVDTQYF,TGTGCCACCAGCAGAGGGGCGGGAGTGGTAGATACGCAGTATTTT
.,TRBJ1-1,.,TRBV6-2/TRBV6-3,CASSPREESVNTEAFF,TGTGCCAGCAGTCCGCGAGAGGAGTCGGTGAACACTGAAGCTTTCTTT
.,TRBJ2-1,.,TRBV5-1,CASSLLGATYNEQFF,TGCGCCAGCAGCTTGCTGGGCGCAACCTACAATGAGCAGTTCTTC